This TCR beta chain appears in the sequencing data of a study of T-cell reconstitution after alpha-beta-depleted transplantation in children. Trimming pared 1 base from V and 2 bases from J, leaving 11 bases between. Germline values: CDR1 SGHTA, CDR2 FQGTGA. CDR3 size: 15 residues. Construction of the TCRbeta library involved unique molecular identifiers. Via MiXCR, TCRdb re-called the PCR reads, giving one row per CDR3 protein. The data hold about 200,000 distinct CDR3 sequences, with roughly 7% observed a single time. Regarding this clonotype: Its target is unknown.

Study results and caveats: Several hundred expanded graft clones reportedly were the source of alpha-beta T cells about two months after transplant. At the one-year point after transplant, T-cell counts and TCRbeta diversity were found to come mostly from T cells that had been newly produced.

The chain recombines TRBV7-3 with TRBJ2-5, with D tentatively TRBD1 (6 bases). Sequences were derived from PBMCs, sampled before TCRalphabeta/CD19-depleted stem cell transplant. This receptor was obtained from a boy younger than 10 with acute lymphoblastic leukemia, due to receive a stem cell transplant. The CDR3 DNA reads as TGTGCCAGCAGCTTAATAAGGGGGACACAAGAGACCCAGTACTTC. Protein sequence: CASSLIRGTQETQYF.